This T cell receptor delta chain emerged from a study of Vδ1+ human thymocytes. Overall study findings and caveats: Thymic TRG and TRD repertoires appeared highly polyclonal.

Sequences come from RNA converted to cDNA by reverse transcription. Pooled V-gene forward primers with one constant-region reverse primer generated the CDR3 amplicons by multiplex PCR. TCRdb fed the multiplex PCR reads to CATT. The data hold about 25,000 delta-chain clones, with nearly 7.5% observed a single time. In its sample, this clone was seen a few times. Its antigen is undetermined. The limits of the CDR3 on the DNA are not certain, so only TCRdb's listed CDR3 is given. The CDR3 length equals 20 residues, ends included. Germline values: CDR1 NSMFDY, CDR2 ISSIKDK. Specimen: Vdelta1+ gamma-delta thymocytes from the thymus. The sample's subset: FACS-sorted CD3+ TCRalphabeta- TCRVdelta1+ TCRVdelta2- thymocytes. V and J are TRAV29/DV5 and TRDJ1; the table calls TRDD3, which could not be checked here. The clonotype was recovered from a girl less than two years old who had congenital heart surgery. The CDR3 region is CSVLLYSKRRLSAGKYKLIF.